Presented here are 15 T cell receptor beta chains from one specimen sequenced in a study of blood T cell repertoires in COVID-19. TCRdb's copy holds only in-frame clones and misses some; the assay was immunoSEQ multiplex PCR. The sample yields thousands of clones, about nine tenths seen once. The sample taken for sequencing was peripheral blood. The source is a human donor in a cohort sampled during active COVID-19.

V gene TRBV7-3 combines with J gene TRBJ2-1; TRBD2 might be the D (6 bases). Germline CDR1 SGHTA, CDR2 FQGTGA. The CDR3 spans 16 residues. The germline V and J ends were trimmed by 1 base and 0 bases, with 10 bases remaining between them. The CDR3 DNA is TGTGCCAGCAGCTTAAGAGGAGGGCGCTCCTACAATGAGCAGTTCTTC. It codes for CASSLRGGRSYNEQFF.

The sample holds one count of this clone. The chain couples TRBV12-3 or TRBV12-4 to TRBJ2-3, with D perhaps TRBD1 (5 bases). The V end was cut by 3 bases, the J end by 5 bases, with 9 bases between. This CDR3 contains 13 residues. CDR3 coding DNA: TGTGCCAGCAGTTTTCAGGGTTTAGATACGCAGTATTTT. This translates into CASSFQGLDTQYF.

This clone was observed a handful of times. The V call is TRBV5-1, the J call TRBJ1-2; 7 nucleotides line up with TRBD1. The CDR3 extends over 15 amino acids. Per the germline V gene, CDR1 is SGHRS and CDR2 is YFSETQ. Unmatched junction bases numbered 8, after V lost 4 bases and J lost 2 bases. The CDR3 reads CASSGTGQINYGYTF. The CDR3 coding sequence is TGCGCCAGCAGCGGGACGGGACAGATAAACTATGGCTACACCTTC. Complete variable domain (other parts from reference TRBV5-1 and TRBJ1-2): KAGVTQTPRYLIKTRGQQVTLSCSPISGHRSVSWYQQTPGQGLQFLFEYFSETQRNKGNFPGRFSGRQFSNSRSEMNVSTLELGDSALYLCASSGTGQINYGYTFGSGTRLTVV.

The chain recombines TRBV19 with TRBJ1-1, with D uncertain. The V gene's germline CDR1 is LNHDA and CDR2 SQIVND (reference sequence). Trimming removed 4 bases from V and 6 bases from J, with 15 bases in between. The CDR3 is 14 amino acids. The CDR3 sequence: CASSTPTSRAEAFF. CDR3 nucleotide sequence: TGTGCCAGTAGTACGCCAACGTCGAGGGCTGAAGCTTTCTTT.

V is TRBV6-1 and J is TRBJ1-2, with 7 bases aligning to TRBD1. The germline gives CDR1 MNHNS, CDR2 SASEGT. The CDR3 contains 14 residues. Trimming took 1 base from V and 5 from J; bases not matched to a gene: 4. CDR3 residues: CASSEEGTAYGYTF. DNA of the CDR3: TGTGCCAGCAGTGAAGAGGGGACAGCGTATGGCTACACCTTC.

The V gene is TRBV7-2, the J gene TRBJ1-3; no definite D call. Trimming shortened V by 1 base and J by 0 bases, and 13 bases separated the two germline ends. This CDR3 contains 17 residues. From germline, CDR1 is SGHTA and CDR2 FQGNSA. Here the CDR3 reads CASSLGVGGHSGNTIYF. CDR3 bases: TGTGCCAGCAGCTTAGGGGTTGGCGGCCACTCTGGAAACACCATATATTTT.

V gene TRBV19 combines with J gene TRBJ1-5; maybe TRBD1 (6 bases). This CDR3 region has 15 residues. The V end was cut by 4 bases, the J end by 7 bases, with 17 bases between. CDR1 LNHDA and CDR2 SQIVND come from the germline V gene (reference sequence). The CDR3 nucleotides are TGTGCCAGTAGTACCATACCAGGGGCAGTACAGCCCCAGCATTTT. Encoded protein: CASSTIPGAVQPQHF.

This chain joins TRBV5-1 and TRBJ2-5; TRBD2 agrees at 11 bases. The CDR3 spans 18 residues. Trimming cost V 0 bases and J 4 bases; bases outside gene matches: 11. Germline CDR1 reads SGHRS; CDR2 reads YFSETQ. The CDR3 loop is CASSLGLLALAGGETQYF. DNA for the CDR3: TGCGCCAGCAGCTTGGGCCTTCTAGCGCTAGCGGGAGGAGAGACCCAGTACTTC.

V is TRBV19 and J is TRBJ1-2; perhaps TRBD1 as D (6 bases). Per germline, CDR1 LNHDA and CDR2 SQIVND (reference sequence). The CDR3 consists of 14 residues. The V and J ends lost 7 bases and 6 bases respectively, with 18 bases between them. DNA of the CDR3: TGTGCCAGTACCAGGCGCGGGGGGCCCAATGGCTACACCTTC. Residues: CASTRRGGPNGYTF.

Here the CDR3 DNA reads TGTGCCTGGAGTGTACGCGGGGATTCACCCCTCCACTTT. Amino acid sequence: CAWSVRGDSPLHF. The rearrangement links TRBV30 to TRBJ1-6; no clear D gene. Per the germline V gene, CDR1 is GTSNPN and CDR2 is SVGIG (reference sequence). The CDR3 sequence is 13 residues long. With 0 bases removed from V and 8 bases from J, the gap between germline ends came to 8 bases. The complete variable domain, with remaining parts taken from reference TRBV30 and TRBJ1-6, reads SQTIHQWPATLVQPVGSPLSLECTVEGTSNPNLYWYRQAAGRGLQLLFYSVGIGQISSEVPQNLSASRPQDRQFILSSKKLLLSDSGFYLCAWSVRGDSPLHFGNGTRLTVT.

Here the CDR3 DNA reads TGTGCCAGCAGCTTCTCCCTCTTGGACAGCACCGGGGAGCTGTTTTTT. Translated: CASSFSLLDSTGELFF. This chain joins TRBV5-5 and TRBJ2-2; D might be TRBD1 (6 bases). The length of the CDR3 is 16 residues. In germline, CDR1 is SGHKS, CDR2 YYEKEE (reference sequence). Trimming shortened V by 2 bases and J by 4 bases, and 15 bases separated the two germline ends.

The CDR3 here is CAIRLRDLQETQYF. DNA for the CDR3: TGTGCCATCAGGCTCCGGGACTTACAAGAGACCCAGTACTTC. V and J are TRBV10-3 and TRBJ2-5; maybe TRBD2 (6 bases). Trimming removed 6 bases at V and 2 bases at J, with 13 bases between. This CDR3 has 14 amino acids. The germline gives CDR1 ENHRY, CDR2 SYGVKD.

This sequence joins TRBV29-1 and TRBJ2-1; 13 bases line up with TRBD2. This CDR3 region has 16 residues. V lost 5 bases to trimming and J lost 5 bases; unmatched junction nucleotides: 9. Germline assignment: CDR1 SQVTM and CDR2 ANQGSEA. In DNA form, the CDR3 reads TGCAGCGTTCAAGGACTAGCGGGAGAACCCCACAATGAGCAGTTCTTC. Amino acids: CSVQGLAGEPHNEQFF.

The CDR3 reads CASRRADEKLFF. DNA for the CDR3: TGTGCCAGCAGGCGGGCGGATGAAAAACTGTTTTTT. The genes are TRBV13 and TRBJ1-4; D unresolved. Germline V gene data show CDR1 as PRHDT and CDR2 as FYEKMQ (reference sequence). The CDR3 runs 12 residues. V lost 6 bases and J 6 bases, leaving 8 bases between the germline ends.

The V call is TRBV5-4, the J call TRBJ1-6, with 7 positions matching TRBD1. Germline CDR1 reads SGHNT; CDR2 reads YYREEE (reference sequence). The CDR3 extends over 15 amino acids. V dropped 2 bases and J dropped 9; count of bases not matched to a gene: 8. The CDR3 DNA reads as TGTGCCAGCAGCTTTACAGGGGCGCTCAGTTCACCCCTCCACTTT. Amino acids: CASSFTGALSSPLHF.